Below are 27 T cell receptor beta chains sequenced from a single sample in a study of STAT5B mutations in CD4+ large granular lymphocyte leukemia. Libraries were prepared by immunoSEQ multiplex PCR; TCRdb keeps only in-frame clonotypes and omits some of them. This table has approximately 31,000 clones, around 70% appearing once. Sequencing was done on a sample of CD4+ T cells from blood buffy coats. The receptor set was obtained from a human donor in good health.

The V gene is TRBV4-2, the J gene TRBJ1-4, with D unresolved. V shed 4 bases and J shed 0 bases, with 3 bases lying between them. The germline CDR1 and CDR2 sequences are LGHNA and YNFKEQ. The CDR3 is made up of 13 amino acids. DNA of the CDR3: TGTGCCAGCAGCCGCGCAACTAATGAAAAACTGTTTTTT. Its protein product is CASSRATNEKLFF.

The chain links TRBV7-6 to TRBJ1-6; possible D gene TRBD1, 6 bases. Trimming left V 5 bases short and J 7 bases short, with 12 bases between. CDR1 and CDR2 (germline): SGHVS, FNYEAQ. This CDR3 spans 14 amino acids. CDR3 region: CASSRRTANSPLHF. CDR3 coding DNA: TGTGCCAGCAGCCGTCGGACAGCGAATTCACCCCTCCACTTT.

The genes are TRBV6-1 and TRBJ2-1; 15 nucleotides align to TRBD2. CDR1 MNHNS and CDR2 SASEGT come from the germline V gene. This CDR3 is 15 amino acids long. The V gene end was trimmed by 8 bases and the J gene end by 8 bases; junction bases not matched to a gene: 7. CDR3 residues: CASGGLAGGQHEQFF. Here the CDR3 DNA reads TGTGCCAGCGGGGGACTAGCGGGGGGCCAGCATGAGCAGTTCTTC.

The chain employs TRBV6-5 and TRBJ2-2; D is possibly TRBD2 (5 bases). Germline V gene lookup returns CDR1 MNHEY and CDR2 SVGAGI. The V end was cut by 2 bases, the J end by 6 bases, with 13 bases between. This CDR3 is built from 15 residues. The CDR3 DNA reads as TGTGCCAGCAGTTACGCTCTCACTAGTTCCGGGGAGCTGTTTTTT. Its protein is CASSYALTSSGELFF.

The chain uses TRBV5-4 and TRBJ2-7; the D gene is possibly TRBD2 (6 bases). This CDR3 is 16 amino acids long. The V gene lost 3 bases and the J gene lost 2 bases, with 18 bases spanning the gap. Per the germline V gene, CDR1 is SGHNT and CDR2 is YYREEE (reference sequence). CDR3 sequence: CASSSFSGSGPYEQYF. CDR3 nucleotides: TGTGCCAGCAGCTCCTTCAGCGGGTCCGGCCCCTACGAGCAGTACTTC.

The chain has TRBV2 and TRBJ2-5; 10 bases line up with TRBD1. There are 15 residues in the CDR3. Germline CDR1 reads SNHLY; CDR2 reads FYNNEI. Trimming took 6 bases from V and 5 from J; bases not matched to a gene: 9. CDR3: CASSKQGQGRETQYF. CDR3 nucleotide sequence: TGTGCCAGCAGCAAACAGGGACAGGGGCGTGAGACCCAGTACTTC.

This clone came up once. The chain combines TRBV18 with TRBJ2-7; 11 bases line up with TRBD1. Germline loops: CDR1 KGHSH, CDR2 LQKENI. V lost 5 bases, J lost 2 bases, and 5 bases stayed unmatched. The CDR3 has 15 amino acids. This CDR3 reads CASSTGTGGPYEQYF. The CDR3 coding sequence is TGTGCCAGCTCAACAGGGACAGGGGGTCCCTACGAGCAGTACTTC.

CDR3: CASINRGGDRGYTF. The DNA for the CDR3 is TGTGCCAGTATAAACAGGGGTGGCGACCGTGGCTACACCTTC. The V and J genes are TRBV19 and TRBJ1-2, with 7 positions matching TRBD1. Germline loops: CDR1 LNHDA, CDR2 SQIVND (reference sequence). This CDR3 region has 14 residues. V dropped 7 bases and J dropped 7; count of bases not matched to a gene: 12.

In its sample, this clone was seen once. The rearrangement uses TRBV19 and TRBJ2-6; TRBD2 might be the D (5 bases). Germline V gene data show CDR1 as LNHDA and CDR2 as SQIVND (reference sequence). V shed 1 base and J shed 1 base, with 8 bases lying between them. There are 16 residues in the CDR3. CDR3 in amino acids: CASSIGGKSGANVLTF. The CDR3 nucleotides read TGTGCCAGTAGTATAGGAGGGAAGTCTGGGGCCAACGTCCTGACTTTC.

The chain joins TRBV5-4 to TRBJ2-2, with TRBD1 identical over 8 bases. CDR1 is SGHNT, CDR2 YYREEE, per germline (reference sequence). V shed 6 bases, J shed 0 bases, and the junction held 13 bases outside the gene matches. This CDR3 spans 18 amino acids. In nucleotides, the CDR3 is TGTGCCAGCACTTCGAGGGCGACAGGGGCGACGAACACCGGGGAGCTGTTTTTT. It encodes CASTSRATGATNTGELFF.

V is TRBV4-3 and J is TRBJ1-1; D unclear. V gave up 3 bases and J gave up 6 bases, with 14 bases separating them. CDR1 is LGHNA, CDR2 YSLEER, per germline. This CDR3 comprises 14 residues. In DNA form, the CDR3 reads TGCGCCAGCAGCCAGGATACCTCGAGGGCTGAAGCTTTCTTT. This codes for CASSQDTSRAEAFF.

This clone was counted a few times. The chain combines TRBV11-2 with TRBJ2-1; no reliable D call. There are 13 residues in the CDR3. Germline CDR1 is SGHAT and CDR2 is FQNNGV. With 3 bases removed from V and 4 bases from J, the gap between germline ends came to 7 bases. CDR3 protein: CASSFDPYNEQFF. The CDR3 DNA reads as TGTGCCAGCAGCTTCGACCCTTACAATGAGCAGTTCTTC.

Only one count was recorded for this clone. The chain links TRBV9 to TRBJ2-1; a possible D gene is TRBD1 (7 bases). V lost 0 bases and J lost 7, with 17 bases in between. Germline CDR1 reads SGDLS; CDR2 reads YYNGEE. The CDR3 runs 16 residues. The CDR3 protein is CASSVEAGGFINEQFF. The CDR3 DNA reads TGTGCCAGCAGCGTAGAGGCAGGGGGGTTTATTAATGAGCAGTTCTTC.

This rearrangement joins TRBV9 to TRBJ2-3; 13 nucleotides align to TRBD2. The ends lost 3 bases at V and 0 bases at J; junction bases unmatched: 7. This CDR3 has 18 residues. The V gene's germline CDR1 is SGDLS and CDR2 YYNGEE. Here the CDR3 reads CASSDGTSGVISTDTQYF. Written as DNA, the CDR3 is TGTGCCAGCAGCGACGGGACTAGCGGGGTTATTAGCACAGATACGCAGTATTTT.

This chain connects TRBV5-1 to TRBJ2-1, with a weak D call TRBD2 (5 bases). The V end was cut by 0 bases, the J end by 2 bases, with 9 bases between. The CDR3 runs to 15 residues. The germline V gene has CDR1 SGHRS and CDR2 YFSETQ. Here the CDR3 reads CASSLESGAYNEQFF. The DNA for the CDR3 is TGCGCCAGCAGCTTGGAAAGCGGAGCCTACAATGAGCAGTTCTTC.

This chain uses TRBV10-3 with TRBJ2-6, with D possibly TRBD2 on 6 matching bases. CDR3 length: 13 residues. Germline V CDR1 and CDR2: ENHRY, SYGVKD. Between the trimmed V and J ends, which lost 7 bases and 2 bases, there was a span of 6 bases. This CDR3 is CAITGAGANVLTF. CDR3 bases: TGTGCCATCACGGGGGCTGGGGCCAACGTCCTGACTTTC.

A few counts support this clone. V is TRBV29-1 and J is TRBJ2-7; 8 nucleotides align to TRBD2. Germline CDR1 is SQVTM and CDR2 is ANQGSEA. The CDR3 runs to 13 residues. Losses at the gene ends were 4 bases for V and 3 bases for J; bases not matched to a gene: 5. The CDR3 DNA follows: TGCAGCGTTGCAAGCGGGAGAGGCTACGAGCAGTACTTC. Protein product: CSVASGRGYEQYF.

Regarding this clone: Other DNA sequences from this sample encode an identical CDR3 as well. The chain carries TRBV7-2 and TRBJ1-1, with D maybe TRBD1 (5 bases). Between the trimmed V and J ends, which lost 2 bases and 6 bases, there was a span of 7 bases. The CDR3 is 12 residues long. Germline CDR1 reads SGHTA; CDR2 reads FQGNSA. The CDR3: CASSLRGAEAFF. DNA of the CDR3: TGTGCCAGCAGCTTAAGGGGAGCTGAAGCTTTCTTT.

The rearrangement uses TRBV5-1 and TRBJ2-1; 12 bases are a match to TRBD2. The V segment lost 6 bases and the J segment 4 bases; nucleotides outside the gene matches: 5. CDR3 length: 15 amino acids. The germline gives CDR1 SGHRS, CDR2 YFSETQ. CDR3 residues: CASTGLAGRYNEQFF. The CDR3 nucleotides are TGCGCCAGCACCGGACTAGCGGGGCGATACAATGAGCAGTTCTTC. Complete variable domain (other parts from reference TRBV5-1 and TRBJ2-1): KAGVTQTPRYLIKTRGQQVTLSCSPISGHRSVSWYQQTPGQGLQFLFEYFSETQRNKGNFPGRFSGRQFSNSRSEMNVSTLELGDSALYLCASTGLAGRYNEQFFGPGTRLTVL.

The chain uses TRBV5-1 and TRBJ2-5; 9 bases are a match to TRBD1. The CDR3 sequence is 17 residues long. V shed 4 bases, J shed 4 bases, and the junction held 14 bases outside the gene matches. CDR1 and CDR2 from the germline V gene are SGHRS and YFSETQ. DNA of the CDR3: TGCGCCAGCAGCCTAAATCCGGGACAGGGTCTGGGAGAGACCCAGTACTTC. The encoded protein is CASSLNPGQGLGETQYF.

The chain employs TRBV2 and TRBJ2-6, with 10 bases matching TRBD1. CDR1 is SNHLY and CDR2 is FYNNEI in the germline V gene. Trimming cost V 8 bases and J 0 bases; bases outside gene matches: 4. There are 16 residues in the CDR3. The CDR3 bases are TGTGCCAGCCACCGACAGGGGGCCTCTGGGGCCAACGTCCTGACTTTC. It translates to CASHRQGASGANVLTF. The whole variable domain, remainder taken from reference TRBV2 and TRBJ2-6, is EPEVTQTPSHQVTQMGQEVILRCVPISNHLYFYWYRQILGQKVEFLVSFYNNEISEKSEIFDDQFSVERPDGSNFTLKIRSTKLEDSAMYFCASHRQGASGANVLTFGAGSRLTVL.

This sequence joins TRBV6-4 and TRBJ2-7, with D perhaps matching TRBD1 (7 bases). V was cut by 7 bases and J by 0 bases, with 19 bases left in between. Per germline, CDR1 MRHNA and CDR2 SNTAGT. The CDR3 spans 16 residues. This chain's CDR3 is CASTSQGGPSSYEQYV. The CDR3 nucleotides read TGTGCCAGCACCTCCCAGGGGGGCCCCAGCTCCTACGAGCAGTACGTC.

In DNA, the CDR3 is TGTGCCAGCAGCCGGGACAGGGGCTACAGGGGAAAAGAGACCCAGTACTTC. It codes for CASSRDRGYRGKETQYF. The V and J genes are TRBV5-4 and TRBJ2-5, with 10 bases aligning to TRBD1. The CDR3 runs to 17 residues. Trimming cost V 4 bases and J 3 bases; bases outside gene matches: 12. From germline, CDR1 is SGHNT and CDR2 YYREEE (reference sequence).

The chain has TRBV19 and TRBJ1-3; TRBD1 is a possible D gene (6 bases). Deletions cut 7 bases from V and 0 bases from J, with 10 bases between. Germline V gene data show CDR1 as LNHDA and CDR2 as SQIVND (reference sequence). This CDR3 has 14 amino acids. The CDR3 here is CASTTGSSGNTIYF. As DNA, the CDR3 is TGTGCCAGTACCACAGGGAGCTCTGGAAACACCATATATTTT.

The genes are TRBV11-2 and TRBJ2-7; 10 bases agree with TRBD2. The CDR3 has 18 residues. V gave up 1 base and J gave up 1 base; unmatched junction bases: 10. The germline gives CDR1 SGHAT, CDR2 FQNNGV. The CDR3 sequence: CASSLGGLAGGLSYEQYF. The CDR3 bases are TGTGCCAGCAGCTTAGGTGGGTTAGCGGGAGGCTTGTCCTACGAGCAGTACTTC.

This rearrangement joins TRBV2 to TRBJ1-2; no definite D call. The CDR3 totals 15 residues. In germline, CDR1 is SNHLY, CDR2 FYNNEI. V lost 0 bases to trimming and J lost 5 bases, with 13 bases between them. CDR3 DNA: TGTGCCAGCAGTGAAGCGCTTGTGGCAGTTTATGGCTACACCTTC. This sequence encodes CASSEALVAVYGYTF.

The J gene is TRBJ2-1, the V gene TRBV11-1, with TRBD2 as a possible D gene (5 bases). V was cut by 5 bases and J by 0 bases, with 11 bases left in between. The V gene's germline CDR1 is SGHAT and CDR2 FQDESV (reference sequence). The CDR3 extends over 15 amino acids. CDR3 in DNA: TGTGCCAGCAGCCTAGGGAGAACCTCCTACAATGAGCAGTTCTTC. This codes for CASSLGRTSYNEQFF.